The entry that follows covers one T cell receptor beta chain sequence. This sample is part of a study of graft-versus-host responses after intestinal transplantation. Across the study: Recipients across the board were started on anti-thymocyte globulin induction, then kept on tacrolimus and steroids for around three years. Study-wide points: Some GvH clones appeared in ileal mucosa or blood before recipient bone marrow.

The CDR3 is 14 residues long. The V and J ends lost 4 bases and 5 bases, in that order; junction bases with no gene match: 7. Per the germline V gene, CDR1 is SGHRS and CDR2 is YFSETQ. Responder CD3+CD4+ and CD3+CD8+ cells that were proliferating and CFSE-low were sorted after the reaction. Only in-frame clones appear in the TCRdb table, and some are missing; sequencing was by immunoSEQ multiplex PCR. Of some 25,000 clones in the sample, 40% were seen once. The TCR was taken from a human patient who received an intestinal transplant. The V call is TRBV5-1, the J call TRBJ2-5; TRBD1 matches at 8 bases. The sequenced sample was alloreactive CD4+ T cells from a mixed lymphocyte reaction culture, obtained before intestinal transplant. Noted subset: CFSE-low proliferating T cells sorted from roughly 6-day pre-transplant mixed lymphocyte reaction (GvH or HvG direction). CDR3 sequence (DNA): TGCGCCAGCAGCCCGCGGACAGGGTGGGAGACCCAGTACTTC. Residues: CASSPRTGWETQYF.